Below are 32 T cell receptor beta chains sequenced from a single sample in a study of beta chain features in type 1 diabetes. cDNA synthesis used the whole RNA isolate, giving expressed TCRB sequences. Libraries were prepared by immunoSEQ multiplex PCR; TCRdb keeps only in-frame clonotypes and omits some of them. The top ten hold around 0.02% of the sample, which has under 950,000 clones, roughly a sixth seen once. The specimen sequenced was naive CD4+ T cells from blood. These receptors were taken from a woman between 18 and 30 years old in good health.

J is TRBJ2-1 and V is TRBV7-2, with D unclear. The V and J ends lost 1 base and 7 bases respectively, with 5 bases between them. Per germline, CDR1 SGHTA and CDR2 FQGNSA. This CDR3 has 12 amino acids. The CDR3 nucleotides are TGTGCCAGCAGCTTAGTCCCGAATGAGCAGTTCTTC. Amino acids: CASSLVPNEQFF.

The sample holds a few counts of this clone. V and J are TRBV7-2 and TRBJ1-2, with TRBD1 matching over 9 bases. Germline CDR1 reads SGHTA; CDR2 reads FQGNSA. Unmatched junction bases numbered 5, after V lost 1 base and J lost 2 bases. CDR3 length: 16 amino acids. The CDR3 protein is CASSLGAGTGNYGYTF. CDR3 coding DNA: TGTGCCAGCAGCTTAGGAGCCGGGACAGGGAACTATGGCTACACCTTC.

The chain joins TRBV28 to TRBJ1-5; D gene unclear. CDR1 is MDHEN and CDR2 is SYDVKM in the germline V gene. The V gene lost 1 base and the J gene lost 12 bases, with 10 bases spanning the gap. This CDR3 spans 12 amino acids. In DNA form, the CDR3 reads TGTGCCAGCAGTTTATCCCGGATGTACCAGCATTTT. It is translated as CASSLSRMYQHF.

This chain links TRBV18 with TRBJ2-7, with D perhaps being TRBD1 or TRBD2 (7 bases each). The CDR3 totals 16 residues. Per the germline V gene, CDR1 is KGHSH and CDR2 is LQKENI. V was cut by 5 bases and J by 2 bases, with 19 bases left in between. CDR3 sequence reads: CASSSITGAGAYEQYF. The CDR3 DNA reads TGTGCCAGCTCATCAATTACAGGGGCGGGAGCCTACGAGCAGTACTTC.

The chain recombines TRBV27 with TRBJ2-7; TRBD1 agrees at 7 bases. Germline CDR1 and CDR2: MNHEY and SMNVEV (reference sequence). V was pared by 3 bases and J by 4 bases, with 3 bases of the junction left unmatched. The CDR3 covers 13 residues. CDR3 in amino acids: CASSFHRGYEQYF. The CDR3 DNA sequence: TGTGCCAGCAGTTTTCACAGGGGTTACGAGCAGTACTTC.

The V and J genes are TRBV7-8 and TRBJ1-1; no clear D gene. V shed 1 base and J shed 1 base, with 10 bases lying between them. The CDR3 runs 15 residues. Germline values: CDR1 SGHVS, CDR2 FQNEAQ. The DNA of the CDR3 is TGTGCCAGCAGCTTAGGATATCAGACGAACACTGAAGCTTTCTTT. Its translation: CASSLGYQTNTEAFF.

The chain uses TRBV7-9 and TRBJ2-3; D not resolved. The CDR3 has 13 amino acids. Trimming took 3 bases from V and 7 from J, leaving 11 bases between them. Germline V gives CDR1 SEHNR, CDR2 FQNEAQ (reference sequence). The CDR3 nucleotides read TGTGCCAGCAGCTTGTATAATGTACATACGCAGTATTTT. This codes for CASSLYNVHTQYF.

The table lists this clone with a few counts. This chain connects TRBV2 to TRBJ2-6, with 14 bases matching TRBD2. CDR1 and CDR2 from the germline V gene are SNHLY and FYNNEI. Germline trimming cut 9 bases from V and 4 bases from J; bases unmatched to any gene: 29. This CDR3 has 24 amino acids. The CDR3 bases are TGTGCCAGGGGCGGCCGGAACCGACTAGCGGGAGGGAATATTGATCTGTCGGGGGCCAACGTCCTGACTTTC. It specifies CARGGRNRLAGGNIDLSGANVLTF.

CDR3 sequence: CAISEWRGVGYEQYF. In DNA, the CDR3 is TGTGCCATCAGTGAGTGGCGGGGTGTCGGCTACGAGCAGTACTTC. The rearrangement uses TRBV10-3 and TRBJ2-7; tentative D call: TRBD2 (6 bases). This CDR3 spans 15 amino acids. Trimming stripped 1 base from V and 3 bases from J, with 13 bases between. CDR1 is ENHRY and CDR2 is SYGVKD in the germline V gene.

Comments on this clone: The identical CDR3 is also encoded by other nucleotide sequences in the sample. The chain links TRBV7-9 to TRBJ1-3; no clear D. The V end was cut by 5 bases, the J end by 0 bases, with 2 bases between. Germline-derived CDR1 and CDR2 are SEHNR and FQNEAQ (reference sequence). This CDR3 is built from 12 residues. The CDR3 region is CASSHSGNTIYF. The CDR3 DNA is TGTGCCAGCAGCCACTCTGGAAACACCATATATTTT.

This chain joins TRBV25-1 and TRBJ2-1; D assignment may be TRBD1 or TRBD2 (6 bases each). From germline, CDR1 is MGHDK and CDR2 SYGVNS. The V and J ends lost 0 bases and 5 bases respectively, with 14 bases between them. The CDR3 covers 16 residues. CDR3 loop: CASSEYWGATHNEQFF. CDR3 DNA: TGTGCCAGCAGTGAATACTGGGGGGCCACCCACAATGAGCAGTTCTTC.

J is TRBJ2-1 and V is TRBV27, with 7 bases lining up with TRBD2. The V gene's germline CDR1 is MNHEY and CDR2 SMNVEV (reference sequence). J was trimmed by 8 bases and V by 4 bases; bases with no gene match: 5. This CDR3 is 13 amino acids long. The CDR3 coding sequence is TGTGCCAGCAGTTCCGGGACTACCTATGAGCAGTTCTTC. Protein sequence: CASSSGTTYEQFF.

The chain carries TRBV9 and TRBJ2-7, with D possibly being TRBD1 or TRBD2 (5 bases each). CDR3 size: 15 residues. Deletions cut 4 bases from V and 6 bases from J, with 20 bases between. Germline values: CDR1 SGDLS, CDR2 YYNGEE. CDR3 in DNA: TGTGCCAGCAGCCCCCGCCTGGGGACCACGGGCGAGCAGTACTTC. Translation: CASSPRLGTTGEQYF.

This clone was counted once. This sequence joins TRBV5-1 and TRBJ2-7; 13 nucleotides match TRBD2. The CDR3 sequence is 16 residues long. The V gene's germline CDR1 is SGHRS and CDR2 YFSETQ. V lost 4 bases, J lost 6 bases, and 10 bases stayed unmatched. The CDR3 spells CASSVRLAGGTGEQYF. CDR3 bases: TGCGCCAGCAGCGTGCGACTAGCGGGAGGCACCGGCGAGCAGTACTTC.

The gene calls are TRBV18 and TRBJ2-5; 8 nucleotides align to TRBD2. The CDR3 covers 17 residues. V lost 3 bases and J lost 5; bases outside the gene matches: 14. Germline V gene lookup returns CDR1 KGHSH and CDR2 LQKENI. CDR3 residues: CASSPHQPSGRGETQYF. Here the CDR3 DNA reads TGTGCCAGCTCACCCCACCAGCCCAGCGGGAGAGGCGAGACCCAGTACTTC.

In regard to this clone: Other DNA sequences within the sample encode an identical CDR3. The V gene is TRBV2, the J gene TRBJ2-3; TRBD1 is a possible D gene (5 bases). CDR3 length: 13 residues. Trimming took 4 bases from V and 3 from J, leaving 8 bases between them. Germline values: CDR1 SNHLY, CDR2 FYNNEI. As DNA, the CDR3 is TGTGCCAGCAGTGGTCAGGGAACAGATACGCAGTATTTT. Translation gives CASSGQGTDTQYF.

This clone was seen a handful of times. V gene TRBV4-3 combines with J gene TRBJ2-3; the D gene is possibly TRBD2 (6 bases). CDR1 LGHNA and CDR2 YSLEER come from the germline V gene. This CDR3 region has 17 residues. With 0 bases removed from V and 0 bases from J, the gap between germline ends came to 13 bases. The chain's CDR3 is CASSQDWGVLSTDTQYF. The CDR3 DNA sequence: TGCGCCAGCAGCCAAGATTGGGGGGTCCTTAGCACAGATACGCAGTATTTT.

The rearrangement uses TRBV19 and TRBJ2-1; the match to TRBD2 covers 7 bases. The CDR3 is made up of 13 amino acids. From germline, CDR1 is LNHDA and CDR2 SQIVND (reference sequence). Trimming cost V 11 bases and J 4 bases; bases outside gene matches: 8. CDR3 coding DNA: TGTGCCGCGGGGCTAGCGGTGTACAATGAGCAGTTCTTC. Protein product: CAAGLAVYNEQFF. The full variable domain, completed using reference TRBV19 and TRBJ2-1, is DGGITQSPKYLFRKEGQNVTLSCEQNLNHDAMYWYRQDPGQGLRLIYYSQIVNDFQKGDIAEGYSVSREKKESFPLTVTSAQKNPTAFYLCAAGLAVYNEQFFGPGTRLTVL.

J is TRBJ2-2 and V is TRBV10-2; D gene unclear. Germline V gene sequence: CDR1 WSHSY, CDR2 SAAADI. The CDR3 runs 13 residues. V was cut by 0 bases and J by 8 bases, with 7 bases left in between. The CDR3 loop reads CASSESSMGELFF. In DNA form, the CDR3 reads TGCGCCAGCAGTGAGTCGAGTATGGGGGAGCTGTTTTTT.

The chain has TRBV6-6 and TRBJ2-7, with D uncertain. Trimming shortened V by 0 bases and J by 7 bases, and 16 bases separated the two germline ends. The CDR3 covers 15 residues. The germline CDR1 and CDR2 sequences are MNHNY and SVGAGI (reference sequence). The CDR3 nucleotides are TGTGCCAGCAGTTACTCGGAGAATTTTAATCAAGAGCAGTACTTC. This gives the protein CASSYSENFNQEQYF.

Note on this clone: The sample has other DNA sequences that encode this CDR3 too. The V gene is TRBV11-2, the J gene TRBJ2-1; the match to TRBD2 covers 10 bases. Germline values: CDR1 SGHAT, CDR2 FQNNGV. The CDR3 has 14 residues. J was trimmed by 6 bases and V by 1 base; bases with no gene match: 0. In DNA form, the CDR3 reads TGTGCCAGCAGCTTAGGGACTAGCGGCAATGAGCAGTTCTTC. It yields the protein CASSLGTSGNEQFF.

CDR3 sequence reads: CASSLAIAASSTDTQYF. Written as DNA, the CDR3 is TGTGCCAGCAGCTTGGCCATAGCAGCCTCCAGCACAGATACGCAGTATTTT. The rearrangement joins TRBV5-8 to TRBJ2-3; D is unresolved. The CDR3 extends over 17 amino acids. Trimming removed 0 bases from V and 0 bases from J, with 14 bases in between. Looked up from germline, CDR1 is SGHTS and CDR2 is YDEGEE.

This sequence joins TRBV5-1 and TRBJ2-1, with a weak D call TRBD1 (6 bases). The CDR3 is 16 amino acids. Looked up from germline, CDR1 is SGHRS and CDR2 is YFSETQ. Trimming stripped 1 base from V and 1 base from J, with 12 bases between. DNA for the CDR3: TGCGCCAGCAGCTTGATGGCAGGGGCATCCTACAATGAGCAGTTCTTC. It codes for CASSLMAGASYNEQFF.

This clone was counted a few times. The chain couples TRBV4-3 to TRBJ2-3, with D unclear. The germline gives CDR1 LGHNA, CDR2 YSLEER. This CDR3 has 16 amino acids. V was cut by 0 bases and J by 8 bases, with 18 bases left in between. CDR3 nucleotides: TGCGCCAGCAGCCAAGATATAAGGGAAAGGGCAGGTACGCAGTATTTT. Translating it yields CASSQDIRERAGTQYF.

This clone came up a few times. The chain employs TRBV25-1 and TRBJ2-5, with D unclear. Trimming cost V 6 bases and J 4 bases, with 6 bases left between them. Germline V gives CDR1 MGHDK, CDR2 SYGVNS. This CDR3 region has 11 residues. The chain's CDR3 is CASRVAETQYF. In DNA, the CDR3 is TGTGCCAGCAGGGTCGCAGAGACCCAGTACTTC. The full variable domain, with the rest looked up from reference TRBV25-1 and TRBJ2-5, is EADIYQTPRYLVIGTGKKITLECSQTMGHDKMYWYQQDPGMELHLIHYSYGVNSTEKGDLSSESTVSRIRTEHFPLTLESARPSHTSQYLCASRVAETQYFGPGTRLLVL.

The chain uses TRBV4-3 and TRBJ2-1; TRBD1 matches 7 bases. The CDR3 is 17 amino acids. Germline loops: CDR1 LGHNA, CDR2 YSLEER. V was clipped by 1 base and J by 6 bases; unmatched bases: 12. The CDR3 is CASSQVLMRQGINEQFF. DNA for the CDR3: TGCGCCAGCAGCCAAGTATTAATGAGACAGGGTATCAATGAGCAGTTCTTC.

This clone was found a few times. The chain links TRBV5-1 to TRBJ2-1; maybe TRBD1 (6 bases). This CDR3 comprises 13 residues. V was shortened by 9 bases and J by 8 bases, with 18 bases between the two germline ends. CDR1 SGHRS and CDR2 YFSETQ come from the germline V gene. The CDR3 DNA reads TGCGCCACCTCGACAGGCCCCCTTGATGAGCAGTTCTTC. Amino acids: CATSTGPLDEQFF.

About this clone: This sample includes further DNA sequences coding for the same CDR3. This sequence joins TRBV29-1 and TRBJ2-3, with a possible D match to TRBD2 (5 bases). The V gene lost 4 bases and the J gene lost 0 bases, with 8 bases spanning the gap. Germline V CDR1 and CDR2: SQVTM, ANQGSEA. The CDR3 has 13 amino acids. DNA of the CDR3: TGCAGCGTTGGGTCGGGGAGCACAGATACGCAGTATTTT. It yields the protein CSVGSGSTDTQYF.

The rearrangement links TRBV5-1 to TRBJ2-5; TRBD2 is a possible D gene (5 bases). The CDR3 has 13 residues. The germline CDR1 and CDR2 sequences are SGHRS and YFSETQ. V gave up 4 bases and J gave up 5 bases, with 12 bases separating them. CDR3 sequence: CASSVAPGETQYF. The CDR3 DNA reads TGCGCCAGCAGCGTGGCACCGGGGGAGACCCAGTACTTC.

In nucleotides, the CDR3 is TGTGCCAGCAGCTTATTGGGACTAGCGGGACTGGAGACCCAGTACTTC. Protein product: CASSLLGLAGLETQYF. The chain joins TRBV7-8 to TRBJ2-5, with 13 bases lining up with TRBD2. The germline V gene encodes CDR1 SGHVS and CDR2 FQNEAQ. CDR3 length: 16 residues. J gave up 5 bases and V 2 bases, and 5 bases lay outside the gene matches.

Only a few counts were recorded for this clone. V and J are TRBV11-2 and TRBJ2-5, with 7 bases that match TRBD2. The germline V gene has CDR1 SGHAT and CDR2 FQNNGV. The length of the CDR3 is 15 residues. J gave up 5 bases and V 5 bases, and 11 bases lay outside the gene matches. CDR3: CASSAGGRRQETQYF. For the CDR3, the DNA is TGTGCCAGCAGCGCCGGCGGGAGACGGCAGGAGACCCAGTACTTC.

This clone was observed a single time. This chain connects TRBV28 to TRBJ2-5; 11 bases align to TRBD2. Judging by the DNA end, TRBJ2-7 fits better; the J call may be wrong. The CDR3 spans 13 residues. Germline loops: CDR1 MDHEN, CDR2 SYDVKM. The CDR3 loop is CASRPGLAGEQYF. CDR3 nucleotide sequence: TGTGCCAGCAGACCCGGACTAGCGGGCGAGCAGTACTTC.